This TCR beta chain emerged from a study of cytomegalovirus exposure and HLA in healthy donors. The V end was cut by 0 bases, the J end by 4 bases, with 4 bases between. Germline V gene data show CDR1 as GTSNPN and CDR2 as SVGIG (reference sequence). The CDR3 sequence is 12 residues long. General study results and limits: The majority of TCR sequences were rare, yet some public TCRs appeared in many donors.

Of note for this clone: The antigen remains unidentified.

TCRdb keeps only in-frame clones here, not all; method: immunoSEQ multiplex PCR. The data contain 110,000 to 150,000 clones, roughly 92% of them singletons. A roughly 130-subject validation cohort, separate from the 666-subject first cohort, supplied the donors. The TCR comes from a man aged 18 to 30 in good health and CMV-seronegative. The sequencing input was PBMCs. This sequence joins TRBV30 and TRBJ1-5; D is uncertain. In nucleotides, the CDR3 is TGTGCCTGGAGTGTTTATAATCAGCCCCAGCATTTT. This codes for CAWSVYNQPQHF.